This T cell receptor (beta chain) was observed in a study of cytomegalovirus exposure and HLA in healthy donors. Study-wide findings and caveats: Among immune exposure information, only CMV serostatus was available. There were some public TCRs occurring in many donors, but most TCR sequences were rare. A later analysis showed that HLA-associated TCR beta chains had undergone more clonal expansion than equally common others.

Germline CDR1 GTSNPN, CDR2 SVGIG (reference sequence). The CDR3 loop spans 14 amino acids. Trimming shortened V by 2 bases and J by 0 bases, and 7 bases separated the two germline ends. Primers: 60 Vbeta forward and 13 Jbeta reverse. Produced via immunoSEQ multiplex PCR; TCRdb's table is partial and in-frame only. This repertoire shows fewer than 200,000 clones, 82% found once; its top ten account for more than 0.9%. A word on this clone: Its target is unknown.

The clonotype was recovered from a girl aged 2 to 9 in good health and CMV-seropositive. The J gene is TRBJ2-2, the V gene TRBV30; unclear D gene. The source material was PBMCs. In nucleotides, the CDR3 is TGTGCCTGGAGTTGGGCCGCGAACACCGGGGAGCTGTTTTTT. This codes for CAWSWAANTGELFF.